This T cell receptor (beta chain) was found in a study of OX40 agonist ivuxolimab in advanced cancers. Overall study context: Each dose-escalation patient presented with hepatocellular carcinoma, melanoma, renal cell or head and neck cancer. Prior therapy, whether anti-PD-1, anti-PD-L1 or anti-CTLA-4, was allowed, and 35% to 40% had some.

Clones were read by immunoSEQ multiplex PCR, and TCRdb kept only the in-frame ones, dropping some. The data show 50,000 to 60,000 clones, about 92% seen once. In regard to this clone: Its antigen is undetermined.

Study-wide results and caveats: Relative to CD4+ cells, CD8+ T cells on average had more expanded clones.

V was cut by 3 bases and J by 5 bases, with 10 bases left in between. Germline CDR1 reads SEHNR; CDR2 reads FQNEAQ (reference sequence). The CDR3 extends over 14 amino acids. The rearrangement uses TRBV7-9 and TRBJ1-4; D gene ambiguous. The TCR originated in an adult with an advanced solid tumor such as melanoma, head and neck, liver or kidney cancer. The material sequenced was CD4+ or CD8+ T cells sorted from blood, taken in a trial of the OX40 agonist ivuxolimab. CDR3 DNA sequence: TGTGCCAGCAGCTTTGTTAGTAACAATGAAAAACTGTTTTTT. The encoded protein is CASSFVSNNEKLFF. Full variable domain (missing parts from reference TRBV7-9 and TRBJ1-4): DTGVSQNPRHKITKRGQNVTFRCDPISEHNRLYWYRQTLGQGPEFLTYFQNEAQLEKSRLLSDRFSAERPKGSFSTLEIQRTEQGDSAMYLCASSFVSNNEKLFFGSGTQLSVL.